The 18 T cell receptor beta chains presented below share a single source sample, sequenced in a study of OX40 agonist ivuxolimab in advanced cancers. Only in-frame clones appear in the TCRdb table, and some are missing; sequencing was by immunoSEQ multiplex PCR. The sample records about 68,000 clones, more than 70% being singletons. This specimen was CD4+ or CD8+ T cells sorted from blood, taken in a trial of the OX40 agonist ivuxolimab. Receptors were obtained from an adult with an advanced solid tumor such as melanoma, head and neck, liver or kidney cancer.

The gene calls are TRBV28 and TRBJ2-2, with D possibly being TRBD1 (6 bases). Germline CDR1 and CDR2: MDHEN and SYDVKM. The length of the CDR3 is 15 residues. V was cut by 3 bases and J by 1 base, with 9 bases left in between. The CDR3: CASSFPGQNTGELFF. In DNA form, the CDR3 reads TGTGCCAGCAGTTTTCCGGGACAGAACACCGGGGAGCTGTTTTTT.

The rearrangement joins TRBV7-8 to TRBJ1-6; maybe TRBD1 (6 bases). Germline CDR1 SGHVS, CDR2 FQNEAQ. The V end lost 1 base, the J end lost 10 bases, and 11 bases lay between the germline ends. This CDR3 has 14 residues. Here the CDR3 DNA reads TGTGCCAGCAGCTTAGAACAGGGACTCTCACCCCTCCACTTT. The encoded protein is CASSLEQGLSPLHF.

This chain uses TRBV4-3 with TRBJ2-2, with D possibly called TRBD1 or TRBD2 (6 bases each). The CDR3 spans 18 residues. Germline CDR1 reads LGHNA; CDR2 reads YSLEER. Trimming took 0 bases from V and 7 from J, leaving 21 bases between them. This CDR3 reads CASSQESSGGRPLGELFF. The CDR3 nucleotides read TGCGCCAGCAGCCAAGAATCATCCGGGGGCCGACCTCTCGGGGAGCTGTTTTTT.

This chain connects TRBV19 to TRBJ2-2; D ambiguous. The germline gives CDR1 LNHDA, CDR2 SQIVND (reference sequence). The V and J ends lost 1 base and 2 bases respectively, with 8 bases between them. The CDR3 length is 15 residues. In nucleotides, the CDR3 is TGTGCCAGTAGTATAGGTAGGACCAACACCGGGGAGCTGTTTTTT. It translates to CASSIGRTNTGELFF.

The gene calls are TRBV2 and TRBJ1-1, with D possibly matching TRBD1 (5 bases). The CDR3 is 13 residues long. From germline, CDR1 is SNHLY and CDR2 FYNNEI. V dropped 4 bases and J dropped 6 bases, with 12 bases sitting between them. The CDR3: CASSGGRTSEAFF. The CDR3 nucleotides read TGTGCCAGCAGTGGGGGACGGACATCTGAAGCTTTCTTT.

CDR3 coding DNA: TGTGCCAGCAGCTTGGTGGAGGGGGGCACTGAAGCTTTCTTT. Translated: CASSLVEGGTEAFF. The chain recombines TRBV5-6 with TRBJ1-1, with D perhaps matching TRBD1 (6 bases). The CDR3 is made up of 14 amino acids. The V and J ends lost 0 bases and 4 bases respectively, with 10 bases between them. Looked up from germline, CDR1 is SGHDT and CDR2 is YYEEEE.

The chain carries TRBV4-3 and TRBJ1-2; D remains unclear. The CDR3 contains 11 residues. From germline, CDR1 is LGHNA and CDR2 YSLEER. The germline V and J ends were trimmed by 1 base and 7 bases, with 4 bases remaining between them. CDR3 sequence (DNA): TGCGCCAGCAGCCAAGGTGGTGGCTACACCTTC. Protein sequence: CASSQGGGYTF.

As regards this clone: This CDR3 is also generated by other DNA sequences in the sample. This chain connects TRBV2 to TRBJ2-7, with unresolved D. V lost 6 bases and J lost 4, with 7 bases in between. CDR3 length equals 11 residues. Germline V gene data show CDR1 as SNHLY and CDR2 as FYNNEI. CDR3 bases: TGTGCCAGCAGGGGGTCGTACGAGCAGTACTTC. This gives the protein CASRGSYEQYF. Using reference TRBV2 and TRBJ2-7 for the parts outside the CDR3, the full variable domain is EPEVTQTPSHQVTQMGQEVILRCVPISNHLYFYWYRQILGQKVEFLVSFYNNEISEKSEIFDDQFSVERPDGSNFTLKIRSTKLEDSAMYFCASRGSYEQYFGPGTRLTVT.

The rearrangement uses TRBV7-3 and TRBJ1-2, with D perhaps matching TRBD1 (5 bases). CDR1 and CDR2 (germline): SGHTA, FQGTGA. Trimming took off 3 bases at V and 4 bases at J, with 9 bases between the two ends. The CDR3 length is 13 residues. The CDR3 sequence is CASSFRDGYGYTF. The CDR3 DNA follows: TGTGCCAGCAGCTTCCGGGACGGCTATGGCTACACCTTC.

The V call is TRBV7-2, the J call TRBJ2-7; 10 nucleotides agree with TRBD1. Per the germline V gene, CDR1 is SGHTA and CDR2 is FQGNSA. The CDR3 spans 15 residues. V was clipped by 3 bases and J by 4 bases; unmatched bases: 6. The CDR3 region is CASSFGDRGSYEQYF. CDR3 coding DNA: TGTGCCAGCAGCTTTGGGGACAGGGGCTCGTACGAGCAGTACTTC. Complete variable domain (other parts from reference TRBV7-2 and TRBJ2-7): GAGVSQSPSNKVTEKGKDVELRCDPISGHTALYWYRQSLGQGLEFLIYFQGNSAPDKSGLPSDRFSAERTGGSVSTLTIQRTQQEDSAVYLCASSFGDRGSYEQYFGPGTRLTVT.

This clone was seen only once. The chain links TRBV7-2 to TRBJ2-7; TRBD1 agrees at 7 bases. The CDR3 loop spans 16 amino acids. With 1 base clipped from V and 9 bases from J, the junction kept 15 bases outside the gene matches. Germline CDR1 is SGHTA and CDR2 is FQGNSA. Here the CDR3 reads CASSLGRQGSRVRQYF. CDR3 nucleotides: TGTGCCAGCAGCTTAGGCCGACAGGGTTCCCGGGTTAGGCAGTACTTC.

The chain employs TRBV19 and TRBJ1-3; the D gene is possibly TRBD1 (5 bases). Germline V gene data show CDR1 as LNHDA and CDR2 as SQIVND (reference sequence). CDR3 size: 15 residues. Trimming took off 3 bases at V and 3 bases at J, with 12 bases between the two ends. The CDR3 DNA reads as TGTGCCAGTAGTATGTCAGGGAACTATGGAAACACCATATATTTT. Protein product: CASSMSGNYGNTIYF.

In nucleotides, the CDR3 is TGTGCCAGCAGCTTAGTGGCAGGGTGGGCTTTCTTT. Protein sequence: CASSLVAGWAFF. The J gene is TRBJ1-1, the V gene TRBV13; D possibly corresponds to TRBD1 (5 bases). Trimming cost V 1 base and J 11 bases, with 11 bases left between them. CDR1 PRHDT and CDR2 FYEKMQ come from the germline V gene (reference sequence). The CDR3 extends over 12 amino acids.

The genes are TRBV7-2 and TRBJ2-6; maybe TRBD1 (5 bases). The V end lost 4 bases, the J end lost 0 bases, and 7 bases lay between the germline ends. The CDR3 contains 15 residues. Germline lookup yields CDR1 SGHTA and CDR2 FQGNSA. The CDR3 loop reads CASSYRFSGANVLTF. Written as DNA, the CDR3 is TGTGCCAGCAGCTACAGGTTCTCTGGGGCCAACGTCCTGACTTTC.

CDR3 DNA: TGTGCCAGCAGCGTTGGGAGCAGCATCGGTGAAGCTTTCTTT. It yields the protein CASSVGSSIGEAFF. The rearrangement joins TRBV9 to TRBJ1-1; D not resolved. The ends were cut back, 2 bases at V and 7 bases at J, with 15 bases in the middle. The CDR3 length is 14 residues. CDR1 and CDR2 (germline): SGDLS, YYNGEE.

The genes are TRBV5-1 and TRBJ2-3; TRBD2 matches 7 bases. Looked up from germline, CDR1 is SGHRS and CDR2 is YFSETQ. This CDR3 region has 14 residues. V dropped 4 bases and J dropped 3; count of bases not matched to a gene: 5. CDR3 sequence: CASSRGTITDTQYF. The CDR3 nucleotides are TGCGCCAGCAGCCGAGGGACTATAACAGATACGCAGTATTTT.

The gene calls are TRBV2 and TRBJ2-4; maybe TRBD2 (5 bases). V lost 6 bases, J lost 7 bases, and 10 bases lay in between. Per the germline V gene, CDR1 is SNHLY and CDR2 is FYNNEI. The CDR3 is 12 residues long. This CDR3 reads CASSEGTNIQYF. CDR3 nucleotides: TGTGCCAGCAGCGAGGGTACCAACATTCAGTACTTC.

The chain links TRBV7-2 to TRBJ1-2; D is ambiguous. Germline CDR1 reads SGHTA; CDR2 reads FQGNSA. Trimming pared 3 bases from V and 2 bases from J, leaving 19 bases between. The CDR3 runs 17 residues. In DNA, the CDR3 is TGTGCCAGCAGCTTTTTGGGTTATCGGACTGAAAACTATGGCTACACCTTC. Translating gives CASSFLGYRTENYGYTF.